Below are 10 T cell receptor beta chains sequenced from a single sample in a study of blood T cell repertoires in COVID-19. Produced via immunoSEQ multiplex PCR; TCRdb's table is partial and in-frame only. The table has 250,000 to 300,000 clones, approximately 84% seen once; the top ten hold around 3.5%. Material for sequencing was PBMCs or T cells enriched from blood (not recorded which). Every receptor here comes from a man aged 50 or older who had recovered from COVID-19.

The rearrangement links TRBV15 to TRBJ2-7; 11 positions match TRBD2. With V trimmed by 5 bases and J by 0 bases, 18 bases remained unmatched. The CDR3 spans 20 residues. Germline V gene sequence: CDR1 LNHNV, CDR2 YYDKDF (reference sequence). As DNA, the CDR3 is TGTGCCACCAGCGGACGGGGACTAGCGGACTTAGAAGTTTTCTCCTACGAGCAGTACTTC. Translating it yields CATSGRGLADLEVFSYEQYF.

This chain uses TRBV27 with TRBJ1-2; the D is unclear. Trimming pared 6 bases from V and 6 bases from J, leaving 11 bases between. The CDR3 spans 12 residues. Germline V gene sequence: CDR1 MNHEY, CDR2 SMNVEV (reference sequence). CDR3 sequence reads: CASRAERDGYTF. The CDR3, as DNA: TGTGCCAGCAGAGCCGAGAGGGATGGCTACACCTTC.

This clone occurred once. J is TRBJ1-3 and V is TRBV5-1, with 8 positions matching TRBD1. The CDR3 runs to 15 residues. V dropped 3 bases and J dropped 4; count of bases not matched to a gene: 6. CDR1 SGHRS and CDR2 YFSETQ come from the germline V gene. The CDR3 spells CASSSQTGVGNTIYF. Here the CDR3 DNA reads TGCGCCAGCAGCTCTCAGACAGGGGTCGGAAACACCATATATTTT.

The V gene is TRBV12-3 or TRBV12-4, the J gene TRBJ1-1; no clear D gene. V was cut by 5 bases and J by 0 bases, with 7 bases left in between. The CDR3 has 13 amino acids. The CDR3 loop is CASSDYMNTEAFF. CDR3 coding DNA: TGTGCCAGCAGTGATTACATGAACACTGAAGCTTTCTTT.

The chain recombines TRBV7-2 with TRBJ2-1, with 7 bases identical to TRBD2. In germline, CDR1 is SGHTA, CDR2 FQGNSA. The CDR3 runs 14 residues. With V trimmed by 5 bases and J by 6 bases, 7 bases remained unmatched. The chain's CDR3 is CASSRASGSNEQFF. The CDR3 DNA follows: TGTGCCAGCAGCCGGGCTAGCGGTTCCAATGAGCAGTTCTTC.

The chain carries TRBV12-3 or TRBV12-4 and TRBJ2-3; possible D gene TRBD2, 6 bases. CDR3 length: 13 residues. The germline V and J ends were trimmed by 7 bases and 4 bases, with 12 bases remaining between them. The chain's CDR3 is CASTRLGSDTQYF. For the CDR3, the DNA is TGTGCCAGCACCCGACTAGGATCAGATACGCAGTATTTT.

This sequence joins TRBV27 and TRBJ2-1; a weak D match, TRBD1 (6 bases). CDR1 MNHEY and CDR2 SMNVEV come from the germline V gene (reference sequence). Trimming stripped 4 bases from V and 0 bases from J, with 10 bases between. This CDR3 has 15 amino acids. The CDR3 coding sequence is TGTGCCAGCAGTTATAGCAGGGGCTCCTACAATGAGCAGTTCTTC. Translated, it gives CASSYSRGSYNEQFF.

V and J are TRBV27 and TRBJ2-6; no definite D call. Germline-derived CDR1 and CDR2 are MNHEY and SMNVEV (reference sequence). There are 14 residues in the CDR3. Trimming took 3 bases from V and 4 from J, leaving 7 bases between them. The CDR3 bases are TGTGCCAGCAGTTTCGTTTCGGGGGCCAACGTCCTGACTTTC. Its protein is CASSFVSGANVLTF.

This chain joins TRBV5-1 and TRBJ2-5; D unresolved. Germline lookup yields CDR1 SGHRS and CDR2 YFSETQ. Deletions cut 1 base from V and 2 bases from J, with 9 bases between. CDR3 size: 14 residues. CDR3 sequence reads: CASSLIQQQETQYF. CDR3 nucleotides: TGCGCCAGCAGCTTGATACAGCAACAAGAGACCCAGTACTTC.

V is TRBV5-1 and J is TRBJ1-2, with 9 bases lining up with TRBD1. The germline V gene encodes CDR1 SGHRS and CDR2 YFSETQ. J was trimmed by 4 bases and V by 2 bases; bases with no gene match: 6. This CDR3 region has 15 residues. The CDR3: CASSLPGQGRYGYTF. CDR3 in DNA: TGCGCCAGCAGCTTACCGGGACAGGGTCGCTATGGCTACACCTTC.